This record concerns one T cell receptor beta chain sequence. Its antigen is undetermined. TCRdb keeps only in-frame clones here, not all; method: immunoSEQ multiplex PCR. Here the sample spans approximately 2.1 million clones, 85% to 95% being singletons. Free of recent acute infections or vaccinations, the donors were healthy HIV-negative adults. Germline values: CDR1 SEHNR, CDR2 FQNEAQ (reference sequence). V dropped 3 bases and J dropped 4 bases, with 7 bases sitting between them. The CDR3 spans 12 residues. These data come from a study of shared clonotypes between healthy human individuals. Study-level results: Incomplete sequencing of sorted subsets was indicated by rarefaction despite large depth.

This sequence joins TRBV7-9 and TRBJ2-7; D unclear. The receptor was isolated from a man aged 18 to 29 in good health. Some clones in this sample may be carry-over from other donors' samples. Sequenced input: naive CD4+ T cells from PBMCs. Subset here: CD45RA+ positively selected. This CDR3 is CASSFGRYEQYF. DNA of the CDR3: TGTGCCAGCAGCTTCGGCAGGTACGAGCAGTACTTC.